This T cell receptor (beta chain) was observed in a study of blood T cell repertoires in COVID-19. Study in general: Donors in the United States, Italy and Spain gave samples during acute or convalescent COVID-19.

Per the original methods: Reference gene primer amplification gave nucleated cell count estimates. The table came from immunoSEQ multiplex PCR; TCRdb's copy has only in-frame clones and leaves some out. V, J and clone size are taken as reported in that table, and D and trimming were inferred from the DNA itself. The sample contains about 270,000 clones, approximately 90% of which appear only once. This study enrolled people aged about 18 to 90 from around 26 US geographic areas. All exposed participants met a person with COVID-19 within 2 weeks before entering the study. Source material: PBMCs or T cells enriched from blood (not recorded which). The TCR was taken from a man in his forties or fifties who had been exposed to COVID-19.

For the CDR3, the DNA is TGTGCCAGCAGCCAAGATGGCGAGCGGGAGGGCCTAACAACGTGTTGGTGCGAGCAGTACTTC. This translates into CASSQDGEREGLTTCWCEQYF. This rearrangement joins TRBV3-1 (or the pseudogene TRBV3-2) to TRBJ2-7; 10 nucleotides match TRBD2. The CDR3 is 21 residues long. The J segment lost 6 bases and the V segment lost 0 bases, leaving 23 bases of the junction unmatched. Per the germline V gene, CDR1 is LGHDT and CDR2 is YNNKEL (reference sequence).